This TCR beta chain was captured by sequencing in a study of identical twins. Study-wide findings and caveats: The study based its conclusions on cross-sectional statistical analysis and did not follow the same donors.

Via MiXCR, TCRdb re-called the 5' RACE reads, giving one row per CDR3 protein. The sample records about 470,000 distinct CDR3 sequences, approximately 25% being singletons. In its sample, this clonotype was seen a few times. The antigen is unknown. The germline gives CDR1 SGHVS, CDR2 FQNEAQ. Trimming at V came to 4 bases and at J to 7 bases, leaving 8 bases not matched to a gene. The CDR3 has 15 amino acids. The same sample was also used in a study of T cells expressing NK-cell markers. That investigation notes: Similarly, these clonotypes led the CD3+CD56-NKG2C+ fraction as well in a few donors.

The sequence derives from a woman under 30 in good health. The sample consisted of CD4+ T cells sorted from blood. This chain connects TRBV7-8 to TRBJ2-1; 9 nucleotides agree with TRBD2. DNA of the CDR3: TGTGCCAGCAGCTCGGGACTAGCCAAGAGGAATGAGCAGTTCTTC. Translated, it gives CASSSGLAKRNEQFF.